This T cell receptor beta chain was profiled in a study of blood T cell repertoires in COVID-19. Study details: Sites across the United States, Italy and Spain contributed samples from acute and convalescent COVID-19. From T cells, B-cell-depleted T cells, or PBMCs came the material, which was cDNA or gDNA.

This CDR3 contains 14 residues. Trimming took 4 bases from V and 5 from J; bases not matched to a gene: 7. The germline V gene encodes CDR1 SGHNT and CDR2 YYREEE (reference sequence). The assay was immunoSEQ multiplex PCR, and TCRdb's table has in-frame clones only and misses some. This table has about 210,000 clones, approximately 85% appearing once. Seattle patients were enrolled while actively infected and followed longitudinally. V and J are TRBV5-4 and TRBJ1-2; 8 nucleotides line up with TRBD1. The clonotype comes from a man in his forties or fifties with COVID-19, enrolled during active disease. The sample consisted of peripheral blood. The CDR3 is CASSPGQGGYGYTF. In DNA, the CDR3 is TGTGCCAGCAGCCCCGGACAGGGAGGTTATGGCTACACCTTC.